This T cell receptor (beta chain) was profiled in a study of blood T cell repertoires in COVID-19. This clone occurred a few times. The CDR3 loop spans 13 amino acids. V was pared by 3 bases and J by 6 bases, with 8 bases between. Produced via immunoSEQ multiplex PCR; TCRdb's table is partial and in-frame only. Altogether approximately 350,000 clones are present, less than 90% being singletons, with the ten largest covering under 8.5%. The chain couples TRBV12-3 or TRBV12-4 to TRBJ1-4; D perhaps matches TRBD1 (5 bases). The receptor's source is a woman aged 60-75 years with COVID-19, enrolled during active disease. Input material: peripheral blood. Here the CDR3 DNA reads TGTGCCAGCAGTTTGGGGGGGGATGAAAAACTGTTTTTT. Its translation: CASSLGGDEKLFF.